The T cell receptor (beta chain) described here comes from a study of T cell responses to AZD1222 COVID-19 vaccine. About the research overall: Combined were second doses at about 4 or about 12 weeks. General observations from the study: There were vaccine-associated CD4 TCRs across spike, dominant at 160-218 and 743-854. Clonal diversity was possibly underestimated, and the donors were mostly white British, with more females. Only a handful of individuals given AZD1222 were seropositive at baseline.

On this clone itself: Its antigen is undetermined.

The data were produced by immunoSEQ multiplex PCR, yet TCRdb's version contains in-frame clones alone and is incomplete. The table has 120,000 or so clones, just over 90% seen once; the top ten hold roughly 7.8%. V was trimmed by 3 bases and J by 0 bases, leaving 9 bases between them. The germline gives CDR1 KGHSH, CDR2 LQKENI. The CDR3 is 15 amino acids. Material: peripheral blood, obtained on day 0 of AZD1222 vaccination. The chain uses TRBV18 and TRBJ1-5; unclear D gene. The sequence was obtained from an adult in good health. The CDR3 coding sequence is TGTGCCAGCTCACCTGGTGGCGGTAGCAATCAGCCCCAGCATTTT. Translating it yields CASSPGGGSNQPQHF.